These T cell receptor beta chains were read from a single sample in a study of CD8 T cells in ankylosing spondylitis. TCRdb re-derived calls from the 5' RACE reads in MiXCR, one entry per CDR3 protein. This sample yields 330,000 or so distinct CDR3 sequences, of which roughly 8% are seen a single time; about 14% belongs to the top ten. Sequenced input: blood, either unsorted or a sorted T cell fraction (not recorded which). The receptor set was obtained from a male donor with ankylosing spondylitis. The CDR3 runs from the conserved cysteine through the conserved F or W. Each record gives: J gene, clone size, D gene, V gene, CDR3 DNA, CDR3 protein. D genes are given only for firm matches. Rows may omit the clone size; those that give it use once, few, many or a size class.

j_call: TRBJ2-4
clone_size: .
d_call: .
v_call: TRBV28
cdr3_nt: TGTGCCAGCAGTTCCTGGGCCCCGGGGACCAAAAACATTCAGTACTTC
cdr3_aa: CASSSWAPGTKNIQYF

j_call: TRBJ2-2
clone_size: .
d_call: .
v_call: TRBV28
cdr3_nt: TGTGCCAGCAGTTTACGAGGTTCTGGCACCGGGGAGCTGTTTTTT
cdr3_aa: CASSLRGSGTGELFF

j_call: TRBJ2-7
clone_size: few
d_call: TRBD2
v_call: TRBV4-1
cdr3_nt: TGCGCCAGCAGCGGACTAGCGGGAGGTCCTTACGAGCAGTACTTC
cdr3_aa: CASSGLAGGPYEQYF

j_call: TRBJ2-1
clone_size: .
d_call: .
v_call: TRBV20-1
cdr3_nt: TGCAGTGCCCAGACCCCGATTCGAAGCTCCTACAATGAGCAGTTCTTC
cdr3_aa: CSAQTPIRSSYNEQFF

j_call: TRBJ2-7
clone_size: few
d_call: TRBD2
v_call: TRBV5-1
cdr3_nt: TGCGCCAGCAGCGCCGTGACTAGCGGGAGGGCAGGCGAGCAGTACTTC
cdr3_aa: CASSAVTSGRAGEQYF

j_call: TRBJ1-2
clone_size: many
d_call: .
v_call: TRBV28
cdr3_nt: TGTGCCAGCACTGTGAGGGGTCCTAACTATGGCTACACCTTC
cdr3_aa: CASTVRGPNYGYTF

j_call: TRBJ1-5
clone_size: .
d_call: .
v_call: TRBV6-1
cdr3_nt: TGTGCCAGCAGTGAACGGTATAGCAATCAGCCCCAGCATTTT
cdr3_aa: CASSERYSNQPQHF

j_call: TRBJ2-5
clone_size: few
d_call: .
v_call: TRBV11-2
cdr3_nt: TGTGCCAGCAGCTTAGGCACCGTCGTCGAGACCCAGTACTTC
cdr3_aa: CASSLGTVVETQYF

j_call: TRBJ1-5
clone_size: many
d_call: .
v_call: TRBV15
cdr3_nt: TGTGCCACCAGCAGAGATTTAGATCAGCCCCAGCATTTT
cdr3_aa: CATSRDLDQPQHF

j_call: TRBJ2-5
clone_size: .
d_call: .
v_call: TRBV10-3
cdr3_nt: TGTGCCATCAGTGATCGGGGGAGGGGGCAAGAGACCCAGTACTTC
cdr3_aa: CAISDRGRGQETQYF

j_call: TRBJ2-7
clone_size: .
d_call: TRBD2
v_call: TRBV4-1
cdr3_nt: TGCGCCAGCAGCCAAGGACTAGCCAGCCACGAGCAGTACTTC
cdr3_aa: CASSQGLASHEQYF

j_call: TRBJ2-5
clone_size: many
d_call: TRBD1
v_call: TRBV4-1
cdr3_nt: TGCGCCAGCAGCCCACAAGGGACAGGGGGTCAAGAGACCCAGTACTTC
cdr3_aa: CASSPQGTGGQETQYF

j_call: TRBJ2-2
clone_size: .
d_call: .
v_call: TRBV7-9
cdr3_nt: TGTGCCATAAACGGGGACACGTCGAACACCGGGGAGCTGTTTTTT
cdr3_aa: CAINGDTSNTGELFF

j_call: TRBJ1-2
clone_size: .
d_call: .
v_call: TRBV20-1
cdr3_nt: TGCAGCGCCGCGGGGGGCCGGGCGTATGGCTACACCTTC
cdr3_aa: CSAAGGRAYGYTF

j_call: TRBJ2-7
clone_size: many
d_call: .
v_call: TRBV21-1
cdr3_nt: TGTGCCAGCAGCAAACCGGTCCGGGAGGATCCGACCTACGAGCAGTACTTC
cdr3_aa: CASSKPVREDPTYEQYF

j_call: TRBJ2-5
clone_size: many
d_call: .
v_call: TRBV20-1
cdr3_nt: TGCAGTGCTAGAACGACTCAACGGGACCTGGCCCAGTACTTC
cdr3_aa: CSARTTQRDLAQYF

j_call: TRBJ2-1
clone_size: .
d_call: .
v_call: TRBV7-3
cdr3_nt: TGTGCCAGCAGCCGGGGGCGCGGAAGCTCCTACAATGAGCAGTTCTTC
cdr3_aa: CASSRGRGSSYNEQFF

j_call: TRBJ1-4
clone_size: .
d_call: .
v_call: TRBV5-1
cdr3_nt: TGCGCCAGCAGCCCCACGGGACCTAATAATGAAAAACTGTTTTTT
cdr3_aa: CASSPTGPNNEKLFF

j_call: TRBJ2-5
clone_size: few
d_call: TRBD1
v_call: TRBV5-1
cdr3_nt: TGCGCCAGCAGCCAAGGACAGGGACAGGTCTATCTGGAGACCCAGTACTTC
cdr3_aa: CASSQGQGQVYLETQYF

j_call: TRBJ1-5
clone_size: few
d_call: .
v_call: TRBV20-1
cdr3_nt: TGCAGTGCTTCTGGACAATATAGCAATCAGCCCCAGCATTTT
cdr3_aa: CSASGQYSNQPQHF

j_call: TRBJ1-2
clone_size: few
d_call: TRBD1
v_call: TRBV6-1
cdr3_nt: TGTGCCAGCAGTGAACGACAGGGACGCGGCTACACCTTC
cdr3_aa: CASSERQGRGYTF

j_call: TRBJ2-7
clone_size: few
d_call: .
v_call: TRBV20-1
cdr3_nt: TGCAGTGCTAAGTGGCCGGGATTCTACGAGCAGTACTTC
cdr3_aa: CSAKWPGFYEQYF

j_call: TRBJ1-2
clone_size: few
d_call: .
v_call: TRBV12-3/TRBV12-4
cdr3_nt: TGTGCCAGCAGTTTTTCGGGAGGCTATGGCTACACCTTC
cdr3_aa: CASSFSGGYGYTF

j_call: TRBJ2-2
clone_size: .
d_call: .
v_call: TRBV5-1
cdr3_nt: TGCGCCAGCAGCTTGGGCCGATCGAACACCGGGGAGCTGTTTTTT
cdr3_aa: CASSLGRSNTGELFF

j_call: TRBJ2-3
clone_size: .
d_call: TRBD2
v_call: TRBV12-5
cdr3_nt: TGTGCTAGTGGTTTGGTCTTGGGTAGCGGGAGAACAGATACGCAGTATTTT
cdr3_aa: CASGLVLGSGRTDTQYF

j_call: TRBJ2-2
clone_size: .
d_call: TRBD1
v_call: TRBV6-1
cdr3_nt: TGTGCCAGCAGAACCGGGACAGACACCGGGGAGCTGTTTTTT
cdr3_aa: CASRTGTDTGELFF

j_call: TRBJ1-2
clone_size: few
d_call: .
v_call: TRBV3-1
cdr3_nt: TGTGCCAGCAGCCAACACATCTATGGCTACACCTTC
cdr3_aa: CASSQHIYGYTF

j_call: TRBJ2-2
clone_size: .
d_call: .
v_call: TRBV7-2
cdr3_nt: TGTGCCAGCAGCTCCCCAGGGGTCCGGGGGGAGCTGTTTTTT
cdr3_aa: CASSSPGVRGELFF

j_call: TRBJ2-2
clone_size: few
d_call: .
v_call: TRBV7-2
cdr3_nt: TGTGCCAGCAGCTTAGCCGGGGGCGAGGAGCTGTTTTTT
cdr3_aa: CASSLAGGEELFF

j_call: TRBJ2-7
clone_size: few
d_call: .
v_call: TRBV28
cdr3_nt: TGTGCCACCGACGTCGCCGGGACCCCCTACGAGCAGTACTTC
cdr3_aa: CATDVAGTPYEQYF

j_call: TRBJ2-7
clone_size: .
d_call: .
v_call: TRBV5-1
cdr3_nt: TGCGCCAGCAGCTTGTGGGGGGAGGAGGACGAGCAGTACTTC
cdr3_aa: CASSLWGEEDEQYF

j_call: TRBJ2-1
clone_size: many
d_call: .
v_call: TRBV24-1
cdr3_nt: TGTGCCACCAGTGCAGGTAACAATGAGCAGTTCTTC
cdr3_aa: CATSAGNNEQFF

j_call: TRBJ1-6
clone_size: many
d_call: TRBD1
v_call: TRBV27
cdr3_nt: TGTGCCAGCAGTTTAACAGGGGACTCACCCCTCCACTTT
cdr3_aa: CASSLTGDSPLHF

j_call: TRBJ1-5
clone_size: .
d_call: TRBD1
v_call: TRBV7-2
cdr3_nt: TGTGCCAGCAGCCCGTGGGGACAGGTCGGCCAGCCCCAGCATTTT
cdr3_aa: CASSPWGQVGQPQHF

j_call: TRBJ2-5
clone_size: .
d_call: TRBD1
v_call: TRBV20-1
cdr3_nt: TGCAGTGCTAGCCTGACAGGGGCTGGAACATTCGAGACCCAGTACTTC
cdr3_aa: CSASLTGAGTFETQYF

j_call: TRBJ2-6
clone_size: many
d_call: .
v_call: TRBV28
cdr3_nt: TGTGCCAGCAGTTTCTGGGGGGACTCTGGGGCCAACGTCCTGACTTTC
cdr3_aa: CASSFWGDSGANVLTF